This paragraph covers one TCR beta chain sequence. Germline lookup yields CDR1 MDHEN and CDR2 SYDVKM. Unmatched junction bases numbered 6, after V lost 6 bases and J lost 8 bases. There are 12 residues in the CDR3. The data were obtained in a study of graft-versus-host responses after intestinal transplantation. Study-wide background: All recipients were transplanted with multivisceral, liver-intestinal, or isolated intestinal grafts.

The protocol was immunoSEQ multiplex PCR, while the TCRdb copy is restricted to in-frame clones and leaves out a portion. The sample contains about 8,400 clones, under 80% of which appear only once. Intraepithelial plus lamina propria lymphocytes were released by processing graft tissue. The sequence was collected from a human patient who received an intestinal transplant, so some T cells may come from the graft donor. The chain combines TRBV28 with TRBJ1-2, with TRBD1 matching over 7 bases. The sequencing here drew on ileum tissue, taken around 490 days after intestinal transplant. DNA for the CDR3: TGTGCCAGCAGGAGCGACAGGGAAGGCTACACCTTC. Its translation is CASRSDREGYTF.